These 30 T cell receptor beta chains originate from one sample sequenced in a study of CD8 T cells in ankylosing spondylitis. Study-wide results and caveats: A motif in TCR beta, a set of eight or nine highly homologous variants, appeared characteristic of ankylosing spondylitis blood.

TCRdb used MiXCR to reprocess the 5' RACE reads, holding one entry per CDR3 protein. The profile covers hundreds of thousands of distinct CDR3 sequences, with 12% appearing a single time and about 0.49% taken by the ten largest. Their recognized antigens are unknown. The sample consisted of blood, either unsorted or a sorted T cell fraction (not recorded which). The receptor source for this set is a male donor with ankylosing spondylitis.

The rearrangement joins TRBV20-1 to TRBJ2-3; D uncertain. V lost 3 bases to trimming and J lost 1 base, with 11 bases between them. The CDR3 extends over 14 amino acids. The germline V gene encodes CDR1 DFQATT and CDR2 SNEGSKA (reference sequence). The CDR3 DNA sequence: TGCAGTGCTAGGGTGTCTATACGCACAGATACGCAGTATTTT. Encoded protein: CSARVSIRTDTQYF.

J is TRBJ2-7 and V is TRBV6-2 or TRBV6-3; 7 bases align to TRBD1. CDR3 size: 16 residues. With 3 bases clipped from V and 1 base from J, the junction kept 9 bases outside the gene matches. CDR1 and CDR2 (germline): MNHEY, SVGEGT. CDR3 residues: CASSYNGAGGSYEQYF. CDR3 sequence (DNA): TGTGCCAGCAGTTATAATGGGGCAGGGGGTTCCTACGAGCAGTACTTC.

In its sample, this clonotype was seen a few times. V usage is TRBV20-1 and J usage is TRBJ2-1; 11 nucleotides line up with TRBD2. Germline assignment: CDR1 DFQATT and CDR2 SNEGSKA (reference sequence). The CDR3 is 15 amino acids. Trimming took 6 bases from V and 7 from J; bases not matched to a gene: 11. The CDR3: CSAYPTSGSVNEQFF. Here the CDR3 DNA reads TGCAGTGCCTACCCCACTAGCGGGAGCGTGAATGAGCAGTTCTTC.

A few counts support this clonotype. The chain carries TRBV28 and TRBJ2-7, with 11 bases matching TRBD1. Germline V gives CDR1 MDHEN, CDR2 SYDVKM. The CDR3 extends over 18 amino acids. J lost 0 bases, V lost 5 bases, and 12 bases had no gene match. The CDR3 coding sequence is TGTGCCAGCAGTCCCATCGACGGGACAGGGGGGAGCTCCTACGAGCAGTACTTC. Its translation is CASSPIDGTGGSSYEQYF.

This clonotype was seen a handful of times. The chain links TRBV11-3 to TRBJ2-1; tentatively, D is TRBD1 (5 bases). Trimming shortened V by 5 bases and J by 7 bases, and 12 bases separated the two germline ends. In germline, CDR1 is SGHNT, CDR2 YENEEA. The CDR3 consists of 13 residues. The CDR3 protein is CASSSRQRNEQFF. The CDR3, as DNA: TGTGCCAGCAGCAGCAGACAGAGGAATGAGCAGTTCTTC.

This clonotype was found a few times. V gene TRBV7-2 combines with J gene TRBJ2-7, with TRBD1 as a possible D gene (5 bases). Germline V lookup: CDR1 SGHTA, CDR2 FQGNSA. V was trimmed by 8 bases and J by 3 bases, leaving 26 bases between them. The CDR3 runs to 17 residues. CDR3 sequence: CASVAFLGAGTIYEQYF. The DNA for the CDR3 is TGTGCCAGCGTTGCATTTCTTGGGGCAGGCACGATCTACGAGCAGTACTTC.

The table lists this clonotype with a few counts. V is TRBV20-1 and J is TRBJ2-1; D tentatively reads TRBD1 or TRBD2 (5 bases each). Per the germline V gene, CDR1 is DFQATT and CDR2 is SNEGSKA (reference sequence). Trimming took 2 bases from V and 2 from J, leaving 13 bases between them. The CDR3 covers 15 residues. In DNA, the CDR3 is TGCAGTGCTAGAACCGGGACCCTCACCTACAATGAGCAGTTCTTC. It is translated as CSARTGTLTYNEQFF.

This clonotype has just a few counts. The chain combines TRBV6-1 with TRBJ1-6; no firm D call. With 2 bases removed from V and 10 bases from J, the gap between germline ends came to 12 bases. Per the germline V gene, CDR1 is MNHNS and CDR2 is SASEGT. The CDR3 runs to 14 residues. CDR3 residues: CASSENPVGSPLHF. Written as DNA, the CDR3 is TGTGCCAGCAGTGAAAACCCCGTAGGATCACCCCTCCACTTT.

The chain combines TRBV27 with TRBJ2-7; D possibly uses TRBD1 or TRBD2 (5 bases each). Trimming cost V 2 bases and J 9 bases, with 17 bases left between them. Germline V lookup: CDR1 MNHEY, CDR2 SMNVEV (reference sequence). This CDR3 comprises 14 residues. In nucleotides, the CDR3 is TGTGCCAGCAGTTTAGGCAGGGACCGCCCCCGGCAGTACTTC. It is translated as CASSLGRDRPRQYF.

The genes are TRBV6-2 or TRBV6-3 and TRBJ2-7, with D maybe TRBD2 (6 bases). The CDR3 covers 12 residues. V lost 4 bases to trimming and J lost 6 bases, with 10 bases between them. In germline, CDR1 is MNHEY, CDR2 SVGEGT. In DNA form, the CDR3 reads TGTGCCAGCAGTTCAGGGACTGGCGAGCAGTACTTC. It codes for CASSSGTGEQYF.

This clonotype came up a few times. The chain carries TRBV14 and TRBJ2-7, with D tentatively TRBD1 (6 bases). Trimming removed 4 bases from V and 0 bases from J, with 13 bases in between. Germline loops: CDR1 SGHDN, CDR2 FVKESK. The CDR3 contains 15 residues. As DNA, the CDR3 is TGTGCCAGCAGCCGATCCGACAGGAGCTCCTACGAGCAGTACTTC. Translating gives CASSRSDRSSYEQYF.

The chain joins TRBV12-3 or TRBV12-4 to TRBJ2-7; D may correspond to TRBD1 or TRBD2 (6 bases each). Deletions cut 7 bases from V and 4 bases from J, with 20 bases between. The CDR3 has 15 amino acids. CDR3 in amino acids: CASTHSGGRGYEQYF. CDR3 DNA: TGTGCCAGCACCCATTCCGGGGGAAGGGGGTACGAGCAGTACTTC.

This clonotype was detected a few times. At one end, the junction sequence differs from germline, possibly due to a read error. V and J are TRBV20-1 and TRBJ2-3; D tentatively fits TRBD1 or TRBD2 (5 bases each). The CDR3 is 10 residues long. Germline V gene sequence: CDR1 DFQATT, CDR2 SNEGSKA (reference sequence). CDR3 in amino acids: CSAADGTVNF. In nucleotides, the CDR3 is TGCAGTGCTGCAGACGGGACGGTCAATTTT.

Many counts were recorded for this clonotype. In DNA form, the CDR3 reads TGCAGTGCTAGAGATCGGCGGGGATTAGAGACCCAGTACTTC. Amino acid sequence: CSARDRRGLETQYF. V gene TRBV20-1 combines with J gene TRBJ2-5; possibly TRBD2 for D (6 bases). The germline V gene has CDR1 DFQATT and CDR2 SNEGSKA (reference sequence). The CDR3 is 14 amino acids. The V end lost 0 bases, the J end lost 4 bases, and 12 bases lay between the germline ends.

This clonotype was recorded a few times. The gene calls are TRBV24-1 and TRBJ1-1; tentative D call: TRBD1 (5 bases). This CDR3 contains 13 residues. Germline assignment: CDR1 KGHDR and CDR2 SFDVKD. Trimming took 6 bases from V and 0 from J, leaving 7 bases between them. The CDR3 region is CATSRGLNTEAFF. DNA of the CDR3: TGTGCCACCAGTCGGGGGTTGAACACTGAAGCTTTCTTT.

This sequence joins TRBV7-9 and TRBJ1-4; TRBD1 matches at 9 bases. The CDR3 runs 16 residues. The germline CDR1 and CDR2 sequences are SEHNR and FQNEAQ (reference sequence). The V segment lost 3 bases and the J segment 4 bases; nucleotides outside the gene matches: 6. For the CDR3, the DNA is TGTGCCAGCAGCTTCTCGGACAGGGGAGGTAATGAAAAACTGTTTTTT. This codes for CASSFSDRGGNEKLFF.

The chain recombines TRBV28 with TRBJ1-1; D uncertain. With 9 bases removed from V and 12 bases from J, the gap between germline ends came to 11 bases. This CDR3 is built from 9 residues. Looked up from germline, CDR1 is MDHEN and CDR2 is SYDVKM. The CDR3 coding sequence is TGTGCCAGAATAAGAAAGACTTTCTTT. Translation: CARIRKTFF. The full variable domain, with the rest looked up from reference TRBV28 and TRBJ1-1, is DVKVTQSSRYLVKRTGEKVFLECVQDMDHENMFWYRQDPGLGLRLIYFSYDVKMKEKGDIPEGYSVSREKKERFSLILESASTNQTSMYLCARIRKTFFGQGTRLTVV.

Many counts were recorded for this clonotype. V usage is TRBV5-1 and J usage is TRBJ2-2; D gene ambiguous. CDR1 and CDR2 (germline): SGHRS, YFSETQ. With 2 bases removed from V and 3 bases from J, the gap between germline ends came to 8 bases. This CDR3 has 14 amino acids. CDR3 in DNA: TGCGCCAGCAGCTTAGTTGACGACACCGGGGAGCTGTTTTTT. It specifies CASSLVDDTGELFF.

The sample holds a few counts of this clonotype. The chain joins TRBV6-6 to TRBJ1-2, with 7 nucleotides matching TRBD1. Losses at the gene ends were 6 bases for V and 11 bases for J; bases not matched to a gene: 9. Germline-derived CDR1 and CDR2 are MNHNY and SVGAGI (reference sequence). The CDR3 loop spans 12 amino acids. The CDR3 reads CASSTDRERYTF. Here the CDR3 DNA reads TGTGCCAGCAGCACAGACAGGGAGAGGTACACCTTC.

For the CDR3, the DNA is TGTGCCAGCCTGAACCGTGGCGGGCAGCCCCAGCATTTT. It yields the protein CASLNRGGQPQHF. This rearrangement joins TRBV2 to TRBJ1-5; D is ambiguous. This CDR3 is built from 13 residues. Germline V gene lookup returns CDR1 SNHLY and CDR2 FYNNEI. Trimming removed 8 bases from V and 7 bases from J, with 15 bases in between.

This clonotype was observed a handful of times. The J gene is TRBJ2-7, the V gene TRBV10-3, with D possibly TRBD1 on 6 matching bases. The germline V gene encodes CDR1 ENHRY and CDR2 SYGVKD. There are 17 residues in the CDR3. V was shortened by 6 bases and J by 0 bases, with 21 bases between the two germline ends. DNA of the CDR3: TGTGCCATCAGGGAATCCCATGGGGGCACGGTCTCCTACGAGCAGTACTTC. As protein: CAIRESHGGTVSYEQYF.

V gene TRBV20-1 combines with J gene TRBJ2-5; 8 bases align to TRBD2. The CDR3 totals 14 residues. CDR1 and CDR2 (germline): DFQATT, SNEGSKA (reference sequence). The V segment lost 2 bases and the J segment 0 bases; nucleotides outside the gene matches: 2. The CDR3, as DNA: TGCAGTGCTAGACGGGGGGGGTACCAAGAGACCCAGTACTTC. Translated, it gives CSARRGGYQETQYF.

V usage is TRBV4-2 and J usage is TRBJ1-2; TRBD1 might be the D (6 bases). This CDR3 comprises 13 residues. CDR1 and CDR2 from the germline V gene are LGHNA and YNFKEQ. Trimming shortened V by 8 bases and J by 8 bases, and 18 bases separated the two germline ends. The CDR3 DNA reads as TGTGCCAGCTCGCGGGGGGCAGTAAAAGGCTACACCTTC. This sequence encodes CASSRGAVKGYTF.

The V and J genes are TRBV12-3 or TRBV12-4 and TRBJ2-3; 7 bases map to TRBD1. V lost 5 bases to trimming and J lost 3 bases; unmatched junction nucleotides: 8. The CDR3 contains 15 residues. CDR3 coding DNA: TGTGCCAGCAGTAGCAGAGACAGGGAAACAGATACGCAGTATTTT. The encoded protein is CASSSRDRETDTQYF.

In its sample, this clonotype was seen a few times. J is TRBJ2-7 and V is TRBV6-5, with 9 bases identical to TRBD2. Germline V gene sequence: CDR1 MNHEY, CDR2 SVGAGI. The CDR3 runs 16 residues. Unmatched junction bases numbered 6, after V lost 0 bases and J lost 3 bases. The CDR3 DNA follows: TGTGCCAGCAGTTACTCGAAACTAGCGGGCCACTACGAGCAGTACTTC. Its protein is CASSYSKLAGHYEQYF.

This clonotype was seen a handful of times. The gene calls are TRBV5-4 and TRBJ2-2; 8 nucleotides agree with TRBD2. Germline loops: CDR1 SGHNT, CDR2 YYREEE (reference sequence). The length of the CDR3 is 16 residues. After removal of 1 base from V and 1 base from J, the junction contained 3 bases not matched to a gene. Here the CDR3 DNA reads TGTGCCAGCAGCTTGTCGAGCGGGGGGAACACCGGGGAGCTGTTTTTT. This translates into CASSLSSGGNTGELFF.

This clonotype occurred once. DNA for the CDR3: TGTGCCAGCAGTTCACCAGGGCTGGTTCGGGAGCTGTTTTTT. Translating it yields CASSSPGLVRELFF. The V and J genes are TRBV28 and TRBJ2-2; TRBD1 might be the D (5 bases). CDR3 size: 14 residues. Germline lookup yields CDR1 MDHEN and CDR2 SYDVKM. V lost 4 bases, J lost 9 bases, and 15 bases lay in between.

This clonotype was counted only a few times. The V and J genes are TRBV10-3 and TRBJ2-3; possibly TRBD2 for D (7 bases). CDR1 is ENHRY, CDR2 SYGVKD, per germline. This CDR3 is built from 14 residues. V was clipped by 7 bases and J by 4 bases, with 15 bases between them. CDR3 nucleotide sequence: TGTGCCATCAAGGCAGTCGGGGGGCCAGATACGCAGTATTTT. It translates to CAIKAVGGPDTQYF.

This clonotype was observed many times. The chain carries TRBV6-2 or TRBV6-3 and TRBJ2-2; unclear D gene. The CDR3 contains 13 residues. CDR1 is MNHEY, CDR2 SVGEGT, per germline. The ends were cut back, 5 bases at V and 9 bases at J, with 13 bases in the middle. The CDR3 is CASSPLLDRELFF. In nucleotides, the CDR3 is TGTGCCAGCAGTCCCCTCCTCGACCGGGAGCTGTTTTTT.

The gene calls are TRBV9 and TRBJ1-1; D remains ambiguous. Trimming removed 3 bases from V and 5 bases from J, with 17 bases in between. CDR1 and CDR2 (germline): SGDLS, YYNGEE. CDR3 length: 15 amino acids. The CDR3 sequence: CASSAHEGQATEAFF. In DNA form, the CDR3 reads TGTGCCAGCAGCGCCCACGAGGGCCAGGCGACTGAAGCTTTCTTT.